The 10 T cell receptor beta chains given below trace back to one sample, sequenced in a study of T cells in Graves' hyperthyroidism and ophthalmopathy. Amplified TCR beta CDR3 regions came from RNA transcripts. First-round RT-PCR targeting the TCR CDR3 was performed with the HTBI primer set. TCRdb re-derived calls from the multiplex PCR reads in MiXCR, one entry per CDR3 protein. Seen here are hundreds of thousands of distinct CDR3 sequences, approximately 16% observed once, and the top ten hold approximately 18%. Sequencing was performed on blood. The receptors originated from a young woman with Graves' hyperthyroidism.

This clonotype was recorded at least ten times. This chain connects TRBV11-2 to TRBJ1-1; unclear D gene. Between the trimmed V and J ends, which lost 0 bases and 0 bases, there was a span of 8 bases. The length of the CDR3 is 15 residues. Germline assignment: CDR1 SGHAT and CDR2 FQNNGV. This CDR3 reads CASSLEGNMNTEAFF. CDR3 DNA sequence: TGTGCCAGCAGCTTAGAGGGCAACATGAACACTGAAGCTTTCTTT.

This clonotype came up a few times. The V call is TRBV12-3 or TRBV12-4, the J call TRBJ2-1, with D perhaps assigned TRBD1 or TRBD2 (5 bases each). V was cut by 7 bases and J by 6 bases, with 16 bases left in between. The CDR3 spans 14 residues. The CDR3 region has the DNA TGTGCCAGCAACGACGACAGCGGTGGCAATGAGCAGTTCTTC. The encoded protein is CASNDDSGGNEQFF.

This chain links TRBV29-1 with TRBJ2-3; D possibly corresponds to TRBD2 (5 bases). CDR1 and CDR2 (germline): SQVTM, ANQGSEA. Between the trimmed V and J ends, which lost 5 bases and 8 bases, there was a span of 11 bases. The length of the CDR3 is 11 residues. The CDR3 region has the DNA TGCAGCGTTCCGTTCCGGGGTACGCAGTATTTT. It specifies CSVPFRGTQYF.

This clonotype has ten or more counts. The rearrangement links TRBV27 to TRBJ1-1; D not resolved. From germline, CDR1 is MNHEY and CDR2 SMNVEV (reference sequence). CDR3 length: 15 amino acids. Trimming pared 3 bases from V and 1 base from J, leaving 12 bases between. The CDR3 DNA is TGTGCCAGCAGTTTTAATCCAGGCTCGAACACTGAAGCTTTCTTT. Translated: CASSFNPGSNTEAFF.

This clonotype has a handful of counts. The rearrangement links TRBV30 to TRBJ1-1; the match to TRBD1 covers 7 bases. The CDR3 runs 14 residues. V shed 1 base and J 11 bases; nucleotides not matched to a gene: 13. From germline, CDR1 is GTSNPN and CDR2 SVGIG (reference sequence). Here the CDR3 reads CAWSGQTGYFGAFF. Written as DNA, the CDR3 is TGTGCCTGGAGTGGTCAGACAGGGTATTTCGGGGCTTTCTTT.

This clonotype was seen many times. This rearrangement joins TRBV12-3 or TRBV12-4 to TRBJ1-1; 8 positions agree with TRBD1. This CDR3 has 14 amino acids. The V gene end was trimmed by 8 bases and the J gene end by 5 bases; junction bases not matched to a gene: 10. In DNA form, the CDR3 reads TGTGCCAGCGGTCAGGGGGCAGGGTGGACTGAAGCTTTCTTT. Its translation: CASGQGAGWTEAFF.

In this sample, this clonotype turned up a few times. The rearrangement uses TRBV7-9 and TRBJ2-7; D perhaps matches TRBD2 (5 bases). CDR1 SEHNR and CDR2 FQNEAQ come from the germline V gene (reference sequence). Trimming took 1 base from V and 3 from J, leaving 13 bases between them. The CDR3 runs to 15 residues. The CDR3 nucleotides read TGTGCCAGCAGCTTAGTCCGCAGCGGCTACTACGAGCAGTACTTC. Translation: CASSLVRSGYYEQYF. Full variable domain (missing parts from reference TRBV7-9 and TRBJ2-7): DTGVSQNPRHKITKRGQNVTFRCDPISEHNRLYWYRQTLGQGPEFLTYFQNEAQLEKSRLLSDRFSAERPKGSFSTLEIQRTEQGDSAMYLCASSLVRSGYYEQYFGPGTRLTVT.

This clonotype has more than one count but fewer than ten. The CDR3 loop is CASRKNRANSPLHF. CDR3 sequence (DNA): TGTGCCAGCAGGAAAAACAGGGCGAATTCACCCCTCCACTTT. The V gene is TRBV6-1, the J gene TRBJ1-6, with D perhaps matching TRBD1 (6 bases). The V end was cut by 6 bases, the J end by 7 bases, with 13 bases between. CDR1 MNHNS and CDR2 SASEGT come from the germline V gene. CDR3 size: 14 residues.

The genes are TRBV4-1 and TRBJ2-7, with D unclear. The CDR3 extends over 17 amino acids. Trimming stripped 0 bases from V and 0 bases from J, with 15 bases between. In germline, CDR1 is MGHRA, CDR2 YSYEKL. The CDR3 sequence is CASSQEGRSVGSYEQYF. CDR3 nucleotides: TGCGCCAGCAGCCAAGAAGGAAGGTCGGTAGGCTCCTACGAGCAGTACTTC.

This clonotype was seen more than once but under ten times. One junction end does not reproduce the germline sequence, and a read error may be involved. The chain has TRBV29-1 and TRBJ2-5, with a weak D call TRBD2 (7 bases). Germline-derived CDR1 and CDR2 are SQVTM and ANQGSEA. This CDR3 contains 11 residues. The CDR3 spells CSVEPRGAQHF. CDR3 nucleotide sequence: TGCAGCGTTGAACCCCGGGGGGCCCAGCACTTC.